This entry lists 16 T cell receptor beta chains sequenced from one sample in a study of blood T cell repertoires in COVID-19. Sequencing used immunoSEQ multiplex PCR; TCRdb keeps in-frame clones, though not all of them. The data show around 200,000 clones, roughly 84% seen once. The sequenced sample was peripheral blood. All receptors come from a woman in her 70s with COVID-19, enrolled during active disease.

The gene calls are TRBV4-1 and TRBJ2-2, with 8 bases matching TRBD2. After removal of 11 bases from V and 4 bases from J, the junction contained 9 bases not matched to a gene. Germline CDR1 and CDR2: MGHRA and YSYEKL. CDR3 length equals 14 residues. The CDR3 spells CARTGGDVTGELFF. CDR3 sequence (DNA): TGCGCCCGCACGGGGGGGGACGTCACCGGGGAGCTGTTTTTT.

The CDR3 protein is CAISESAGYYGYTF. CDR3 coding DNA: TGTGCCATCAGTGAGTCTGCAGGCTACTATGGCTACACCTTC. The V call is TRBV10-3, the J call TRBJ1-2; the D is unclear. The CDR3 extends over 14 amino acids. V was shortened by 0 bases and J by 3 bases, with 8 bases between the two germline ends. The germline CDR1 and CDR2 sequences are ENHRY and SYGVKD.

The V call is TRBV1, the J call TRBJ1-2; the DNA was not compared with TRBD1, the D call given in the table. TRBV1 is tagged as a pseudogene. This CDR3 is 15 amino acids long. CDR3 in DNA: TGCACCAGCAGCCAAGGAAGGACAGAGAGAAGGGGCTACACCTTC. It encodes CTSSQGRTERRGYTF.

A single count supports this clone. This chain joins TRBV5-1 and TRBJ2-5; no clear D gene. Trimming shortened V by 2 bases and J by 2 bases, and 7 bases separated the two germline ends. In germline, CDR1 is SGHRS, CDR2 YFSETQ. The CDR3 loop spans 13 amino acids. The CDR3 protein is CASSFDKQETQYF. Here the CDR3 DNA reads TGCGCCAGCAGCTTTGACAAGCAAGAGACCCAGTACTTC.

This clone is a singleton in its sample. The rearrangement links TRBV6-5 to TRBJ1-2; the D gene is possibly TRBD1 (6 bases). In germline, CDR1 is MNHEY, CDR2 SVGAGI. The CDR3 sequence is 14 residues long. The V end was cut by 0 bases, the J end by 2 bases, with 7 bases between. CDR3 bases: TGTGCCAGCAGTTACTCGGGGGCAAACTATGGCTACACCTTC. Translation gives CASSYSGANYGYTF.

The chain has TRBV11-2 and TRBJ2-3, with TRBD2 matching over 8 bases. Germline-derived CDR1 and CDR2 are SGHAT and FQNNGV. The CDR3 contains 18 residues. V shed 4 bases, J shed 2 bases, and the junction held 14 bases outside the gene matches. CDR3 DNA: TGTGCCAGCAGCTCCCGGACTAGCCGGGGTAATCACACAGATACGCAGTATTTT. This encodes CASSSRTSRGNHTDTQYF.

The V gene is TRBV11-1, the J gene TRBJ1-5, with TRBD1 as a possible D gene (6 bases). There are 15 residues in the CDR3. Trimming stripped 2 bases from V and 5 bases from J, with 13 bases between. Germline CDR1 and CDR2: SGHAT and FQDESV (reference sequence). CDR3 protein: CASSLTAGVDQPQHF. The CDR3 bases are TGTGCCAGCAGCTTAACTGCAGGGGTAGATCAGCCCCAGCATTTT.

A note on this clone: Other nucleotide sequences from this sample produce the same CDR3. The chain is built from TRBV7-3 and TRBJ2-1; 10 bases agree with TRBD2. The V gene's germline CDR1 is SGHTA and CDR2 FQGTGA. V was clipped by 3 bases and J by 5 bases; unmatched bases: 4. This CDR3 region has 15 residues. The CDR3 spells CASSLSGGADNEQFF. The CDR3 bases are TGTGCCAGCAGCTTGAGCGGGGGGGCCGACAATGAGCAGTTCTTC.

J is TRBJ2-3 and V is TRBV7-9; 8 bases are a match to TRBD1. The CDR3 runs to 16 residues. Germline loops: CDR1 SEHNR, CDR2 FQNEAQ (reference sequence). The V gene end was trimmed by 5 bases and the J gene end by 4 bases; junction bases not matched to a gene: 11. In DNA, the CDR3 is TGTGCCAGCAGCGAAGGAGACAGGGGACAGGCAGATACGCAGTATTTT. It yields the protein CASSEGDRGQADTQYF.

V gene TRBV7-9 combines with J gene TRBJ2-3; possible D gene TRBD2, 5 bases. CDR1 and CDR2 from the germline V gene are SEHNR and FQNEAQ (reference sequence). V was pared by 8 bases and J by 4 bases, with 19 bases between. The CDR3 totals 15 residues. CDR3 DNA sequence: TGTGCCAGCTCCGCCGGACTGGAGGACCCAGATACGCAGTATTTT. Translated: CASSAGLEDPDTQYF.

The chain carries TRBV4-2 and TRBJ1-3; 8 positions agree with TRBD1. The germline CDR1 and CDR2 sequences are LGHNA and YNFKEQ. The junction had 4 bases not matched to a gene; V was cut back by 0 bases and J by 6 bases. The CDR3 runs to 15 residues. The CDR3 loop reads CASSQDPRGQNTIYF. CDR3 DNA sequence: TGTGCCAGCAGCCAAGACCCCAGGGGGCAAAACACCATATATTTT.

This clone was counted once. The chain uses TRBV11-3 and TRBJ2-5; D may be TRBD2 (5 bases). V was clipped by 5 bases and J by 1 base, with 8 bases between them. Germline V gene lookup returns CDR1 SGHNT and CDR2 YENEEA. The CDR3 is 13 amino acids. The CDR3 protein is CASSRTFQETQYF. For the CDR3, the DNA is TGTGCCAGCAGCCGGACTTTCCAAGAGACCCAGTACTTC.

V and J are TRBV10-3 and TRBJ2-7; D is unresolved. V was cut by 6 bases and J by 2 bases, with 8 bases left in between. This CDR3 comprises 12 residues. Germline V gene sequence: CDR1 ENHRY, CDR2 SYGVKD. The CDR3 DNA reads TGTGCCATCAGCGAGGAGACCTACGAGCAGTACTTC. It codes for CAISEETYEQYF.

This chain joins TRBV5-4 and TRBJ1-6, with a possible D match to TRBD1 (5 bases). From germline, CDR1 is SGHNT and CDR2 YYREEE (reference sequence). V dropped 0 bases and J dropped 4 bases, with 17 bases sitting between them. The CDR3 has 18 amino acids. The DNA of the CDR3 is TGTGCCAGCAGCTTGGCTACGCCGGACGGGACTTATAATTCACCCCTCCACTTT. As protein: CASSLATPDGTYNSPLHF.

The CDR3 DNA follows: TGTGCCAGCAGTGAACTCCAGGGGGTAGGCTACACCTTC. Protein: CASSELQGVGYTF. The rearrangement links TRBV6-1 to TRBJ1-2; 7 bases are a match to TRBD1. This CDR3 comprises 13 residues. J gave up 8 bases and V 2 bases, and 5 bases lay outside the gene matches. The V gene's germline CDR1 is MNHNS and CDR2 SASEGT.

The gene calls are TRBV11-2 and TRBJ1-2, with 8 nucleotides matching TRBD1. Germline V lookup: CDR1 SGHAT, CDR2 FQNNGV. CDR3 length: 15 residues. The junction had 8 bases not matched to a gene; V was cut back by 3 bases and J by 5 bases. The CDR3 protein is CASSFRTGLTYGYTF. DNA for the CDR3: TGTGCCAGCAGCTTTCGGACAGGGCTTACGTATGGCTACACCTTC.